This T cell receptor (beta chain) comes out of a study of cytomegalovirus exposure and HLA in healthy donors. The PCR had 60 Vbeta and 13 Jbeta primers. This table comes from immunoSEQ multiplex PCR, and its TCRdb copy is limited to in-frame clones, with some not included. The sample consists of 100,000 to 150,000 clones, approximately 83% of them appearing once. The CDR3 loop spans 14 amino acids. Germline lookup yields CDR1 SQVTM and CDR2 ANQGSEA. Trimming took off 3 bases at V and 2 bases at J, with 11 bases between the two ends. Sequenced: PBMCs. The chain uses TRBV29-1 and TRBJ1-5, with a tentative D call TRBD1 (5 bases). The receptor was isolated from a woman in her thirties or forties in good health and CMV-seropositive. The CDR3 bases are TGCAGCGTTGACGGGGGTAAGGGCAATCAGCCCCAGCATTTT. Encoded protein: CSVDGGKGNQPQHF.